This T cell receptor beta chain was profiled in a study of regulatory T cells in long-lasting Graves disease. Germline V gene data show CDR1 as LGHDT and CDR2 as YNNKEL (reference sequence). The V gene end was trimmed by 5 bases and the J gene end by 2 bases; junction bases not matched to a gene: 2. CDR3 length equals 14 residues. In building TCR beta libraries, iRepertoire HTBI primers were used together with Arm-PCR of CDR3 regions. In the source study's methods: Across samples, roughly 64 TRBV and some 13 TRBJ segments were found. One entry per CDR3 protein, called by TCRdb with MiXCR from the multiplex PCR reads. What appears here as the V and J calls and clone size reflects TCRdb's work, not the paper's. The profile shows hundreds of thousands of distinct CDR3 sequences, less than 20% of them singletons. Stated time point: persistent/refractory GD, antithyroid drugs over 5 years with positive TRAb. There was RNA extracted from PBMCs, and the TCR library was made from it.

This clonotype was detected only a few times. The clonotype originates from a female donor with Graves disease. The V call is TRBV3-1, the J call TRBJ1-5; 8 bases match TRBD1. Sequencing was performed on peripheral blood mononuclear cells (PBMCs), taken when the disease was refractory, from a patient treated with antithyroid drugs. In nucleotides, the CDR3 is TGTGCCAGCAGCGCGGACAGGGGCAATCAGCCCCAGCATTTT. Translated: CASSADRGNQPQHF.